One and the same sample provided the 13 T cell receptor beta chains below, sequenced in a study of beta chain features in type 1 diabetes. Expressed TCRB transcripts were sequenced because the isolated RNA had all been reverse transcribed beforehand. This table comes from immunoSEQ multiplex PCR, and its TCRdb copy is limited to in-frame clones, with some not included. This table has hundreds of thousands of clones, over 65% appearing once. Sequencing was carried out using naive CD4+ T cells from blood. Source of these receptors: a man between 25 and 39 years old in good health.

V and J are TRBV29-1 and TRBJ2-3; unclear D gene. Germline V CDR1 and CDR2: SQVTM, ANQGSEA. The CDR3 is 13 residues long. V lost 7 bases and J 4 bases, leaving 15 bases between the germline ends. CDR3 nucleotide sequence: TGCAGCGGACGTCAAGGTTTGGCAGATACGCAGTATTTT. Translating it yields CSGRQGLADTQYF.

This sequence joins TRBV29-1 and TRBJ2-5, with D possibly being TRBD1 or TRBD2 (5 bases each). V was clipped by 3 bases and J by 5 bases, with 10 bases between them. Germline CDR1 reads SQVTM; CDR2 reads ANQGSEA. The CDR3 consists of 12 residues. The CDR3 loop is CSVDSGSETQYF. DNA of the CDR3: TGCAGCGTTGATTCAGGGAGTGAGACCCAGTACTTC.

J is TRBJ1-5 and V is TRBV29-1; weak D call: TRBD1 (5 bases). There are 15 residues in the CDR3. CDR1 and CDR2 from the germline V gene are SQVTM and ANQGSEA. Trimming removed 4 bases from V and 7 bases from J, with 20 bases in between. The CDR3 DNA sequence: TGCAGCGTTGGGGAGGGGTCCCACTCGGGACAGCCCCAGCATTTT. Amino acids: CSVGEGSHSGQPQHF.

The rearrangement uses TRBV2 and TRBJ2-3, with D perhaps matching TRBD1 or TRBD2 (5 bases each). The CDR3 extends over 16 amino acids. Germline-derived CDR1 and CDR2 are SNHLY and FYNNEI. V lost 6 bases and J 5 bases, leaving 21 bases between the germline ends. The chain's CDR3 is CASRDTGVPGRDTQYF. The CDR3 DNA is TGTGCCAGCAGGGACACCGGGGTTCCGGGACGAGATACGCAGTATTTT.

This rearrangement joins TRBV4-2 to TRBJ2-3; D perhaps matches TRBD1 (5 bases). This CDR3 region has 13 residues. V gave up 5 bases and J gave up 3 bases, with 9 bases separating them. The germline V gene encodes CDR1 LGHNA and CDR2 YNFKEQ. CDR3 amino acids: CASSGQGTDTQYF. The DNA for the CDR3 is TGTGCCAGCAGCGGGCAGGGAACAGATACGCAGTATTTT.

Turning to this clone: This sample includes further DNA sequences coding for the same CDR3. CDR3 sequence (DNA): TGTGCCAGCAGCGTTAGGGACAGGTCCTACGAGCAGTACTTC. Protein: CASSVRDRSYEQYF. The V gene is TRBV9, the J gene TRBJ2-7, with TRBD1 matching 8 bases. Germline values: CDR1 SGDLS, CDR2 YYNGEE. V lost 2 bases, J lost 1 base, and 2 bases stayed unmatched. This CDR3 region has 14 residues. Filled out from reference TRBV9 and TRBJ2-7, the complete variable domain reads DSGVTQTPKHLITATGQRVTLRCSPRSGDLSVYWYQQSLDQGLQFLIQYYNGEERAKGNILERFSAQQFPDLHSELNLSSLELGDSALYFCASSVRDRSYEQYFGPGTRLTVT.

The genes are TRBV29-1 and TRBJ2-7; D not certain. The CDR3 runs 13 residues. Germline CDR1 reads SQVTM; CDR2 reads ANQGSEA. V lost 7 bases, J lost 2 bases, and 15 bases lay in between. The CDR3 DNA sequence: TGCAGCGGAAGTGGGGTGGACGCCTACGAGCAGTACTTC. Residues: CSGSGVDAYEQYF.

V usage is TRBV7-2 and J usage is TRBJ2-1; 7 nucleotides align to TRBD2. V shed 1 base and J 3 bases; nucleotides not matched to a gene: 6. Germline assignment: CDR1 SGHTA and CDR2 FQGNSA. The CDR3 is 16 residues long. The CDR3 here is CASSLVPGGIYNEQFF. In DNA, the CDR3 is TGTGCCAGCAGCTTAGTGCCGGGAGGAATCTACAATGAGCAGTTCTTC.

The chain has TRBV29-1 and TRBJ1-1; D ambiguous. Germline V gene lookup returns CDR1 SQVTM and CDR2 ANQGSEA. This CDR3 comprises 13 residues. V was pared by 0 bases and J by 0 bases, with 5 bases between. CDR3 in amino acids: CSVEDWLNTEAFF. In nucleotides, the CDR3 is TGCAGCGTTGAAGACTGGCTGAACACTGAAGCTTTCTTT.

The chain is built from TRBV4-3 and TRBJ1-1; no reliable D call. The germline V gene encodes CDR1 LGHNA and CDR2 YSLEER. The CDR3 contains 15 residues. V dropped 0 bases and J dropped 4 bases, with 12 bases sitting between them. Here the CDR3 DNA reads TGCGCCAGCAGCCAAGATCGGTGGACTTTCACTGAAGCTTTCTTT. This encodes CASSQDRWTFTEAFF.

The rearrangement uses TRBV30 and TRBJ1-1; D call uncertain. CDR1 and CDR2 from the germline V gene are GTSNPN and SVGIG (reference sequence). This CDR3 has 12 amino acids. Between the trimmed V and J ends, which lost 2 bases and 5 bases, there was a span of 9 bases. This CDR3 reads CAWSPGWTEAFF. CDR3 DNA: TGTGCCTGGAGTCCCGGATGGACTGAAGCTTTCTTT.

The V gene is TRBV7-7, the J gene TRBJ2-2, with D unclear. This CDR3 is 15 amino acids long. Germline V gene data show CDR1 as SSHAT and CDR2 as FNYEAQ (reference sequence). The V gene lost 1 base and the J gene lost 0 bases, with 6 bases spanning the gap. For the CDR3, the DNA is TGTGCCAGCAGCTTAGACAGATCGAACACCGGGGAGCTGTTTTTT. Protein sequence: CASSLDRSNTGELFF.

V is TRBV15 and J is TRBJ2-1; D is ambiguous. The CDR3 covers 14 residues. Deletions cut 8 bases from V and 0 bases from J, with 11 bases between. Germline V gene lookup returns CDR1 LNHNV and CDR2 YYDKDF (reference sequence). CDR3 nucleotides: TGTGCCACCGCCGCGACCCCCTCCTACAATGAGCAGTTCTTC. Protein: CATAATPSYNEQFF.